This T cell receptor (beta chain) was profiled in a study of T cells in Graves' hyperthyroidism and ophthalmopathy (dated by TCRdb to the late 2010s). At the level of the whole study: Peripheral blood samples were taken at initial diagnosis, before any treatment was given. The study also compared thyroid tissue and blood T-cell repertoires from five or six Graves' hyperthyroidism patients. Following sampling, methimazole starting at 30 mg daily was given to hyperthyroidism patients, and high-dose intravenous methylprednisolone was given to ophthalmopathy patients. TCR V-J signatures able to tell the groups apart were searched for in a discovery cohort of 100 patients, of whom about 40 had Graves' ophthalmopathy and roughly 58 had stable Graves' hyperthyroidism. An independent validation cohort of 18 to 20 hyperthyroidism patients and approximately 16 patients who later progressed to ophthalmopathy tested prospective prediction of ophthalmopathy. According to the paper, TCR Vbeta CDR3 sequencing was carried out on 135 peripheral blood samples, which came from some 41 ophthalmopathy, around 75 hyperthyroidism and about 17 progressor patients. The 75 to 100 discovery patients were randomly split 7:3 into training and test sets.

Moderately to severely active disease, a Clinical Activity Score of at least 3, a NOSPECS grade of at least 4, and a duration under 3 months were present in ophthalmopathy patients. Patients with uncontrolled infections, other autoimmune diseases, pregnancy or lactation were excluded. Diagnoses were based on clinical symptoms, serum thyroxine and TRAb, thyroid ultrasound and orbital computed tomography. Ficoll-Paque density gradient centrifugation was used to isolate PBMCs from about 9.4 ml of fresh peripheral blood. Total RNA was extracted with Trizol reagent, and quality was checked on an Agilent 2100 Bioanalyzer. V is cut back by 8 bases and J by 6 bases, with 8 bases in the junction unmatched. Reading the germline V gene gives CDR1 MGHDK and CDR2 SYGVNS. Including cysteine and phenylalanine, the CDR3 has 13 amino acids. Only the CDR3 DNA is retained, 39 bases long and in frame from the first base.

The research as a whole found: No statistical method was used to fix the sample size in advance, and group allocation was not hidden from the investigators. Blood samples also contained most of the expanded thyroid clonotypes (frequency above 0.001), which suggests that blood repertoires may reflect thyroid immune responses. During validation, the model predicted progression to ophthalmopathy a median of about 6.5 months ahead of onset, with just under 71% sensitivity and less than 85% specificity. Ophthalmopathy was separated from stable hyperthyroidism by a 13 V-J signature model, with approximately 86% sensitivity and roughly 81% specificity obtained in cross-validation and 80%/75% obtained in testing.

The TCR beta CDR3 regions were amplified from RNA transcripts. The first round of RT-PCR for the TCR CDR3 was performed with the HTBI primer set and the Qiagen OneStep RT-PCR kit. The libraries were constructed in a second round of multiplex PCR and then size-selected and purified. The libraries were sequenced on an Illumina HiSeq2000 using paired-end 100 bp reads. The authors' analysis ran thus. SOAPnuke was used to process the raw data, throwing out any read that contained adapters or uncalled bases, had a mean Phred below 15, or lacked an exact constant-primer or identifier match. COPE v1.2.5 was used to merge high-quality paired reads, and clonotypes were defined as unique nucleotide sequences. MiTCR v1.1 was used to align the clonotypes against IMGT TRBV, TRBD and TRBJ reference segments. Analysis was restricted to V-J combinations with a frequency above 0.0001, which covered roughly 99% of repertoires. A TCS score was defined as the ratio of F50 (clonal expansion) to E x V (chaos), with BLOSUM62-based TCRdist applied between CDR3 peptides within each V-J. Welch's t-statistics and random forest reduced several hundred V-J features to about 13, which were used in a naive Bayes classifier (R e1071). TCRdb's own reprocessing of the public reads used fastp at Q25 and MiXCR and kept productive beta chains. Entries are consolidated by CDR3 protein sequence, retaining the most common genes and DNA. The V and J calls here are based on TCRdb, not the publication. In this sample the table shows 360,000 or so distinct CDR3 sequences, roughly 18% of which occur a single time. Of the sample, around a sixth falls within the top ten clones.

This clonotype was seen repeatedly, ten times or more. Its target antigen remains unknown. The record has no base qualities; no much larger clone is one base away. The sequenced sample consisted of blood. The TCR comes from a woman aged 40-49 years with Graves' ophthalmopathy. The chain was built from TRBV25-1 and TRBJ1-1, with 8 bases aligning to TRBD1. The CDR3 region has the sequence CASVGTGRAEAFF. The base sequence is TGTGCCAGCGTCGGGACAGGCAGGGCTGAAGCTTTCTTT.